This paragraph covers one TCR beta chain sequence. The data were obtained in a study of T-cell memory formation after mild COVID-19. TCRdb passed the 5' RACE reads through MiXCR, listing each CDR3 protein once. The sample records 190,000 or so distinct CDR3 sequences, over 20% being singletons. Sequencing was done on a sample of PBMCs or a T cell subset sorted from them (not recorded which). The receptor's source is an adult woman who had mild COVID-19 (a few samples of this study predate the infection). Cell type and time point are not known.

Written as DNA, the CDR3 is TGTGCCAGCAGCCTCGGACATGGCACCTACGAGCAGTACTTC. This gives the protein CASSLGHGTYEQYF. This chain links TRBV5-5 with TRBJ2-7, with a weak D call TRBD1 (5 bases). The CDR3 covers 14 residues. With 4 bases removed from V and 2 bases from J, the gap between germline ends came to 13 bases. The germline CDR1 and CDR2 sequences are SGHKS and YYEKEE (reference sequence).